The sequence of this T cell receptor beta chain was determined in a study of blood T cell repertoires in COVID-19 (dated by TCRdb to the early 2020s). Turning to the overall study: Samples from collaborators originated in the United States, Italy and Spain and spanned both the acute and convalescent phases of COVID-19. HLA class I and class II types, where available, came from metadata supplied by the sample provider rather than from assay-based typing. The repertoires were released in a freely available public database intended as a resource for research on the immune response to SARS-CoV-2. A de-identified subject ID, COVID-19 status, age in years and sex were almost always included in the sample metadata. Deeply sampled blood TCRbeta repertoires from subjects exposed to, actively infected with, or recovered from COVID-19 were included in the dataset. Samples were obtained from the ongoing ImmuneRACE study (first 160 participants) and from 1,254 subjects provided by 6 global collaborators. The material from the prospective study consisted of cDNA or gDNA derived from T cells, B-cell-depleted T cells, or PBMCs.

What the work shows at the level of the full study, not this receptor alone: The quantity of clinical and demographic metadata differed by source and by participant and was supplied without curation.

The CDR1 and CDR2 encoded by the germline V gene are SNHLY and FYNNEI. The CDR3 runs 14 residues from the cysteine to the phenylalanine. Left in the record is the CDR3 DNA by itself, 42 bases read in frame from the first base. Trimming leaves V shorter by 8 bases and J shorter by 6 bases, with the junction holding 9 bases beyond the gene matches. TCRbeta CDR3 regions were amplified from genomic DNA using the immunoSEQ Assay, a bias-controlled multiplex PCR. Per the source publication's procedure: Within the assay, amplification of reference gene primers was used to estimate how many nucleated cells each sample contained. To quantify the absolute abundance of each unique TCRbeta CDR3 rearrangement, sequence reads were collapsed and filtered. For each sample, productive Simpson clonality was calculated as the square root of Simpson's diversity index across productive rearrangements. TCRdb's version of the immuneACCESS table is confined to in-frame rearrangements and falls short of the full clone set. An unresolved V gene accounts for under half of the shortfall where checked; the remainder is of unknown origin. The D gene and trimming were derived from the DNA, and the V and J assignments and clone size from that table. The sample contains some 230,000 clones, 70% to 90% of them found a single time. The ten largest clones take up about 10% of the sample.

This clone came up a few times. Its target antigen remains unknown. Base qualities are not at hand, and no much larger clone is one base apart. At one collaborating source in Seattle, patients were enrolled during active infection and were followed longitudinally through the course of disease. Collaborating institutions collected whole blood in K2EDTA tubes following their own protocols. Collaborator samples were shipped for TCRbeta analysis as frozen whole blood, isolated PBMCs, or DNA extracted from either sample type. The V gene is TRBV2 and the J gene is TRBJ1-5, and 8 junctional nucleotides match TRBD1. Input material: peripheral blood. This clonotype was obtained from a woman in her forties or fifties with COVID-19, enrolled during active disease. The CDR3 protein: CASSGGARGQPQHF. The DNA is TGTGCCAGCTCAGGGGGCGCGCGGGGTCAGCCCCAGCATTTT. When the CDR3 is completed using the reference TRBV2 and TRBJ1-5 genes on either side, the full variable domain is EPEVTQTPSHQVTQMGQEVILRCVPISNHLYFYWYRQILGQKVEFLVSFYNNEISEKSEIFDDQFSVERPDGSNFTLKIRSTKLEDSAMYFCASSGGARGQPQHFGDGTRLSIL.